These T cell receptor beta chains were read from a single sample in a study of response to subunit inactivated influenza vaccine. One entry per CDR3 protein results from TCRdb running MiXCR on the RT-PCR reads. The profile shows about 780,000 distinct CDR3 sequences, about 18% of them singletons. The sequenced sample was PBMCs from blood, obtained 4 to 6 days after vaccination. Receptors originate from a man in his fifties or sixties who received an inactivated influenza vaccine. CDR3s include the opening cysteine and the closing phenylalanine or tryptophan. The D gene is left open where the match is weak. Expanded clones are given a class, and other clones once, few, many or no size at all.

d_call	v_call	clone_size	j_call	cdr3_nt	cdr3_aa
TRBD1	TRBV28	few	TRBJ2-1	TGTGCCAGCAGTTTGCACCGGGACAGGGGATTCAATGAGCAGTTCTTC	CASSLHRDRGFNEQFF
TRBD2	TRBV29-1	many	TRBJ2-1	TGCAGCGTTGAAGGTCGGGGAGGGAAGAGTGGTGAGCAGTTCTTC	CSVEGRGGKSGEQFF
.	TRBV11-2	few	TRBJ2-3	TGTGCCAGCAGCGCCCGACTAGGGAGAATAACTAGCACAGATACGCAGTATTTT	CASSARLGRITSTDTQYF
.	TRBV6-5	.	TRBJ2-7	TGTGCCAGCAGTTACTCGAATAGGGTGGCGAACGAGCAGTACTTC	CASSYSNRVANEQYF
.	TRBV29-1	few	TRBJ1-1	TGCAGCGTTAGAACCGGGGCTAACACTGAAGCTTTCTTT	CSVRTGANTEAFF
.	TRBV7-9	.	TRBJ1-1	TGTGCCAGCAGCACCGACAGAATGCTGAACACTGAAGCTTTCTTT	CASSTDRMLNTEAFF
.	TRBV15	few	TRBJ2-3	TGTGCCACCAGCAGAGACCGGGGATATCGTAGCACAGATACGCAGTATTTT	CATSRDRGYRSTDTQYF
.	TRBV7-2	many	TRBJ2-7	TGTGCCAGCAGCTCCCAACAGATTAGCTACGAGCAGTACTTC	CASSSQQISYEQYF
TRBD2	TRBV28	.	TRBJ2-3	TGTGCCAGCAGTTTAAAATGGACTAGCGGTGGCACAGATACGCAGTATTTT	CASSLKWTSGGTDTQYF
.	TRBV11-1	.	TRBJ2-1	TGTGCCAGCAGCTTAACTCAGAGACTTAGGGGCTCCTACAATGAGCAGTTCTTC	CASSLTQRLRGSYNEQFF
.	TRBV20-1	.	TRBJ2-5	TGCAGTGCCCCCATTGATGGGGGGGAGACCCAGTACTTC	CSAPIDGGETQYF